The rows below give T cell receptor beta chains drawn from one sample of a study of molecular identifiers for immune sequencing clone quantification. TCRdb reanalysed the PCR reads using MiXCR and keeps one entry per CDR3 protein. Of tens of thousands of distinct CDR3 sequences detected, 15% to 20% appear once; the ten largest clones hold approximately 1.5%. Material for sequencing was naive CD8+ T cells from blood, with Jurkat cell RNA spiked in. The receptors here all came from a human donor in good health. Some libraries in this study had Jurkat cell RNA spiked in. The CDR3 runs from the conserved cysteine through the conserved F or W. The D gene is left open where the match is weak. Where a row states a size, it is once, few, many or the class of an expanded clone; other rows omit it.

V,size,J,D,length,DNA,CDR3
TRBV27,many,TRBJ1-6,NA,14,TGTGCCAGCACCAGGGGAGCTGGTTCCTCACCCCTCCACTTT,CASTRGAGSSPLHF
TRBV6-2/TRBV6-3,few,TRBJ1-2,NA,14,TGTGCCAGCACCGATGACGGATTCGGAGGTGGCTACACCTTC,CASTDDGFGGGYTF
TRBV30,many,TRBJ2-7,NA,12,TGTGCCTGGAACCCAGGGGGGTACGAGCAGTACTTC,CAWNPGGYEQYF
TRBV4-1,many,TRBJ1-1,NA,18,TGCGCCAGCAGCCAAGGCCCTACCGGAGTTTCGATGAACACTGAAGCTTTCTTT,CASSQGPTGVSMNTEAFF
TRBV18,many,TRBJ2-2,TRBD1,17,TGTGCCAGCTCACCACGGGTTCAGGGGGCGCACACCGGGGAGCTGTTTTTT,CASSPRVQGAHTGELFF
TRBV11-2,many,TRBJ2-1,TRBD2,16,TGTGCCAGCAGCTTATATGCGGGAGGTTCCTACAATGAGCAGTTCTTC,CASSLYAGGSYNEQFF
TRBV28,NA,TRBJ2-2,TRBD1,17,TGTGCCAGCAGGTCATCGGGACAGGGGTTCGACACCGGGGAGCTGTTTTTT,CASRSSGQGFDTGELFF
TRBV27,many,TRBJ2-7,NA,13,TGTGCCAGCAGTTTGGTAGGGTCCTACGAGCAGTACTTC,CASSLVGSYEQYF
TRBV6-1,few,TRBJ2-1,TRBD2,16,TGTGCCAGCAGTGAAGCCGGGACTAACTCCTACAATGAGCAGTTCTTC,CASSEAGTNSYNEQFF
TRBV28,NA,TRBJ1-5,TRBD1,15,TGTGCCAGCAGTTACGGACAGGGGTATCGTCAGCCCCAGCATTTT,CASSYGQGYRQPQHF
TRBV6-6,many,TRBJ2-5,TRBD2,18,TGTGCCAGCAGCTATTCCGCCGGACTAGCGGGAGGGCCAGAGACCCAGTACTTC,CASSYSAGLAGGPETQYF
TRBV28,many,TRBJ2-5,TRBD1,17,TGTGCCAGCAGTCCGCCCCTGGACAGGGACCTTTGGCTGGCCCAGTACTTC,CASSPPLDRDLWLAQYF
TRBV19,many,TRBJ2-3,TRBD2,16,TGTGCCAGTAGTATCCACCCTAGCGGGAGGACAGATACGCAGTATTTT,CASSIHPSGRTDTQYF
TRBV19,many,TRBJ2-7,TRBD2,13,TGTGCCAGTAGAAGCGGGAGTCAATACGAGCAGTACTTC,CASRSGSQYEQYF
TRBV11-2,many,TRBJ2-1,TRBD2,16,TGTGCCAGCAGCTTAGGACTAGCGGAAAGCTACAATGAGCAGTTCTTC,CASSLGLAESYNEQFF
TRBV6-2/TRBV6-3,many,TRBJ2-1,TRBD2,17,TGTGCCAGCACCCTACTAGCGGGAGTATCTGTTTACAATGAGCAGTTCTTC,CASTLLAGVSVYNEQFF
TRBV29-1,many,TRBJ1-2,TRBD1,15,TGCAGCGTTGTAGAACAGGGGCCCTTTAACTATGGCTACACCTTC,CSVVEQGPFNYGYTF
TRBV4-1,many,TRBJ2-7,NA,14,TGCGCCAGCAGCCAAGAATGGCCGCCCTACGAGCAGTACTTC,CASSQEWPPYEQYF
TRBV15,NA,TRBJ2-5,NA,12,TGTGCCACCAGATCGGGAAAGGAGACCCAGTACTTC,CATRSGKETQYF
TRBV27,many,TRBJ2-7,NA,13,TGTGCCAGCCGACTTACCGTCTCCTACGAGCAGTACTTC,CASRLTVSYEQYF
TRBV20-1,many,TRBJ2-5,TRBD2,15,TGCAGTGCTAGACGAGGACTAGCGGGAACGGAGACCCAGTACTTC,CSARRGLAGTETQYF
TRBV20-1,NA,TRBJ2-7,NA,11,TGCAGTGCTAAAGATGTGTACGAGCAGTACTTC,CSAKDVYEQYF
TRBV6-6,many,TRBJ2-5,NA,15,TGTGCCAGCAGTTACTCACTGGAGGGGGAAGAGACCCAGTACTTC,CASSYSLEGEETQYF
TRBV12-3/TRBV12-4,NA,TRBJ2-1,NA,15,TGTGCCAGCAGTCCAAAACCTAGGTCCTGGGATGAGCAGTTCTTC,CASSPKPRSWDEQFF
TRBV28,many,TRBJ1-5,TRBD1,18,TGTGCCAGCAGTCATCCGGGACAGGGGATCGATAGCAATCAGCCCCAGCATTTT,CASSHPGQGIDSNQPQHF
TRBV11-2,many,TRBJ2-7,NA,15,TGTGCCAGCAGCTTAGAGGCTGGCAGATCCTACGAGCAGTACTTC,CASSLEAGRSYEQYF
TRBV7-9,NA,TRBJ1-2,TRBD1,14,TGTGCCAGCAGCTGGGGGACAGTAAACTATGGCTACACCTTC,CASSWGTVNYGYTF
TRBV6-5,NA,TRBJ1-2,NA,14,TGTGCCAGCAGTTACTCGAACAATAACTATGGCTACACCTTC,CASSYSNNNYGYTF
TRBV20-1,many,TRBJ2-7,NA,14,TGCAGTGCTAGATCCCAGGGGCCATCTGGCGAGCAGTACTTC,CSARSQGPSGEQYF
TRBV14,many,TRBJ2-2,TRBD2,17,TGTGCCAGCAGCCGCGATAGCGGGAGGGCCGGGGTCGGGGAGCTGTTTTTT,CASSRDSGRAGVGELFF
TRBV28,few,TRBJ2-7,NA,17,TGTGCCAGCAGTTTATCTTTCTACGGTAGGGGCTCCTACGAGCAGTACTTC,CASSLSFYGRGSYEQYF
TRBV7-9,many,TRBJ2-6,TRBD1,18,TGTGCCAGCAGCCCGAGAGGGACAGGGCTATCTGGGGCCAACGTCCTGACTTTC,CASSPRGTGLSGANVLTF
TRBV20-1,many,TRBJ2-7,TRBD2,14,TGCAGTGCTATTCAGCGGGAGGGGTCCTACGAGCAGTACTTC,CSAIQREGSYEQYF
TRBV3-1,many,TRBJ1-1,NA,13,TGTGCCAGCAGCCCGGGTTACGGGACTGAAGCTTTCTTT,CASSPGYGTEAFF
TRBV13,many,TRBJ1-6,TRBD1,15,TGTGCCAGCAGCTTTGACAGGGGAAGTCATTCACCCCTCCACTTT,CASSFDRGSHSPLHF
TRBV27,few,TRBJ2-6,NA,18,TGTGCCAGCAGTTTATCGGGCGTGAGGGGAGCTGGGGCCAACGTCCTGACTTTC,CASSLSGVRGAGANVLTF
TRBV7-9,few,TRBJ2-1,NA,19,TGTGCCAGCAGCTCCCTCGGACAGGGAAGACTAGCGGAAAGGGATGAGCAGTTCTTC,CASSSLGQGRLAERDEQFF
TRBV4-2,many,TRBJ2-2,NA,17,TGTGCCAGCAGCCAAGAGTCTACGATCGGTGGCACCGGGGAGCTGTTTTTT,CASSQESTIGGTGELFF
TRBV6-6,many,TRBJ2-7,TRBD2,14,TGTGCCAGCAGACCTACTAGCGGATCCTACGAGCAGTACTTC,CASRPTSGSYEQYF
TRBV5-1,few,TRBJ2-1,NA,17,TGCGCCAGCAGCTCAACGGGGGCCTCCCCACTATACAATGAGCAGTTCTTC,CASSSTGASPLYNEQFF
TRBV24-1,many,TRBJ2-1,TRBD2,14,TGTGCCACCAGTGGGCTAGCGGACTACAATGAGCAGTTCTTC,CATSGLADYNEQFF
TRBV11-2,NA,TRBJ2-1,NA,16,TGTGCCAGCAGCCACCACTCCGTGAGCTCCTACAATGAGCAGTTCTTC,CASSHHSVSSYNEQFF
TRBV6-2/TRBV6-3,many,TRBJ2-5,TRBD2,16,TGTGCCAGCAGTTCCGGACTAGCGGTTCCACAAGAGACCCAGTACTTC,CASSSGLAVPQETQYF
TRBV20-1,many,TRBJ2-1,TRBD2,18,TGCAGTGCTAGAGATTTAACGTATCGAGCGGGAGTTCGGAATGAGCAGTTCTTC,CSARDLTYRAGVRNEQFF
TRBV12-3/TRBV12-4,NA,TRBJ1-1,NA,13,TGTGCCAGCAGGCCTCCGATTGGTACTGAAGCTTTCTTT,CASRPPIGTEAFF
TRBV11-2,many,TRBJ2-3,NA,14,TGTGCCAGCAGCTTGGTCAGGGACGGAGATACGCAGTATTTT,CASSLVRDGDTQYF
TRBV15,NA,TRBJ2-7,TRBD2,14,TGTGCCACCAGCGGGGGGACTATATCCTACGAGCAGTACTTC,CATSGGTISYEQYF
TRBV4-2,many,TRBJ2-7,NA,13,TGTGCCAGCAGCCAAGGTGGAGACTACGAGCAGTACTTC,CASSQGGDYEQYF
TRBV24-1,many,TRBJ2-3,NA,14,TGTGCCACCAGTGAACCGCAGGAACCGCGGGCGCAGTATTTT,CATSEPQEPRAQYF
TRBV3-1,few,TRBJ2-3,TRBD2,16,TGTGCCAGCAGGGGGGCTAGCGGGGGGGCCAGGGATACGCAGTATTTT,CASRGASGGARDTQYF
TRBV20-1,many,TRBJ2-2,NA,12,TGCAGTGCTAGAGATGGGGCTCGGGAGCTGTTTTTT,CSARDGARELFF
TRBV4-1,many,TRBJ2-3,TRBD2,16,TGCGCCAGCAGCCCACCAGCGGGAGGTGGCACAGATACGCAGTATTTT,CASSPPAGGGTDTQYF
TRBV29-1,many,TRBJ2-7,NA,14,TGCAGCGGGGACCACACCAAGCAAAGGTACGAGCAGTACTTC,CSGDHTKQRYEQYF